This is a list of T cell receptor beta chains from one sample in a study of radiotherapy plus CTLA-4 blockade in lung cancer. Method: immunoSEQ multiplex PCR; TCRdb's copy keeps in-frame clones and lacks some. The sample records about 68,000 clones, 70% to 80% being singletons. Source: peripheral blood, taken from a patient treated with radiotherapy plus ipilimumab. The receptors here all came from a human donor with non-small cell lung cancer who had a complete response to radiotherapy plus ipilimumab. CDR3s include the opening cysteine and the closing phenylalanine or tryptophan. Only part of the rows carry a size: once, few, many, or a class if the clone is expanded.

clone size: NA; V gene: TRBV14; CDR3 protein: CASSQTGGTEAFF
clone size: NA; V gene: TRBV28; CDR3 protein: CASSSEGGYTF
clone size: NA; V gene: TRBV30; CDR3 protein: CAWSGRTEAFF
clone size: NA; V gene: TRBV14; CDR3 protein: CASSQVAGTGGGETQYF
clone size: NA; V gene: TRBV6-1; CDR3 protein: CASSEWAGTGMNTEAFF
clone size: few; V gene: TRBV6-5; CDR3 protein: CASRATVIRSEPQHF
clone size: NA; V gene: TRBV18; CDR3 protein: CASSPERGGRNEQFF
clone size: NA; V gene: TRBV7-9; CDR3 protein: CASSPSTAGNTIYF
clone size: NA; V gene: TRBV27; CDR3 protein: CASSLAGSGELFF
clone size: NA; V gene: TRBV12-5; CDR3 protein: CASGLHTTSANNEQFF
clone size: NA; V gene: TRBV19; CDR3 protein: CASSTRGARETQYF
clone size: NA; V gene: TRBV10-2; CDR3 protein: CASSSGTSSYEQYF
clone size: few; V gene: TRBV5-4; CDR3 protein: CASSLDRPNYGYTF
clone size: NA; V gene: TRBV6-1; CDR3 protein: CASSEVGGDQPQHF